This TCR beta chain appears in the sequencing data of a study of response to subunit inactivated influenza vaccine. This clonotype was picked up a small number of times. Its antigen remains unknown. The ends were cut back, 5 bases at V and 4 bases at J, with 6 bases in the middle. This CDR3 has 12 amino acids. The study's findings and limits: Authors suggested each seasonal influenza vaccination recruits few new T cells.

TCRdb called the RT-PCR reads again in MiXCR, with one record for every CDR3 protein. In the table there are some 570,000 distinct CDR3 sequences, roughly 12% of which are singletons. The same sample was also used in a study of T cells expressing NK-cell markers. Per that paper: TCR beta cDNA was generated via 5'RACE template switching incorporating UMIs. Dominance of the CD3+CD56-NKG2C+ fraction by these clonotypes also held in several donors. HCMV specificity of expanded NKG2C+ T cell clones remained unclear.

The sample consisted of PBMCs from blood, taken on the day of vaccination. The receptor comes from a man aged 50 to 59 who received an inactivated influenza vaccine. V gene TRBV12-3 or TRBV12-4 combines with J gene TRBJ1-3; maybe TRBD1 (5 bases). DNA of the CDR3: TGTGCCAGCAGTCCAGGGGGAAACACCATATATTTT. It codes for CASSPGGNTIYF.